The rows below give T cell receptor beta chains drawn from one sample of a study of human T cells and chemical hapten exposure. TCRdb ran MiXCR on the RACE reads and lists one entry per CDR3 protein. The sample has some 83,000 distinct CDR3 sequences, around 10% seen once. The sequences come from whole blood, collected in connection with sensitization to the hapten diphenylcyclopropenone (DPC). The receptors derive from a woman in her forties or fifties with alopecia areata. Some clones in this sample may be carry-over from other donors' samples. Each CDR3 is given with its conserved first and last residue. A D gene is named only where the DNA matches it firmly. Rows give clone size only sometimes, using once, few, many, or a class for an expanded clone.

TGTGCCAGTAGTACCCGGGACAGGGAAAGCAATCAGCCCCAGCATTTT	CASSTRDRESNQPQHF	many	TRBV19	16	TRBJ1-5	TRBD1
TGCGCCAGCAGCCAGACCGGGACAGGGGCTACCTCCTATGGCTACACCTTC	CASSQTGTGATSYGYTF	many	TRBV4-3	17	TRBJ1-2	TRBD1
TGCGCCAGCAGCTTGGAGGGTGGGAATCAGCCCCAGCATTTT	CASSLEGGNQPQHF	few	TRBV5-1	14	TRBJ1-5	-
TGTGCCAGCAGCCAAGAAGGAGCGGCTAGCAGGCCCTACAATGAGCAGTTCTTC	CASSQEGAASRPYNEQFF	many	TRBV14	18	TRBJ2-1	-
TGTGCCAGCTCACTCAGGTTTGGGACAGGGGTCTACGAGCAGTACTTC	CASSLRFGTGVYEQYF	-	TRBV18	16	TRBJ2-7	TRBD1
TGCAGCGTTAGGCAGGGGACGAGCAATCAGCCCCAGCATTTT	CSVRQGTSNQPQHF	many	TRBV29-1	14	TRBJ1-5	-
TGTGCCAGCAGCACGGGGGGTAGGGGGCCACTTCAGCCCCAGCATTTT	CASSTGGRGPLQPQHF	many	TRBV6-5	16	TRBJ1-5	TRBD1
TGTGCCAGCAGCGCCAGGACAGAAGGTGAAGCTTTCTTT	CASSARTEGEAFF	-	TRBV5-4	13	TRBJ1-1	-
TGTGCCAGCAGCCCTATAGCGGGGAACACAGATACGCAGTATTTT	CASSPIAGNTDTQYF	-	TRBV3-1	15	TRBJ2-3	TRBD2
TGCAGTGCTAGAGATGCGGCGGAGCCGAACACCGGGGAGCTGTTTTTT	CSARDAAEPNTGELFF	-	TRBV20-1	16	TRBJ2-2	-
TGTGCCAGCAGAAAGACAGGGAATAATGAAAAACTGTTTTTT	CASRKTGNNEKLFF	-	TRBV12-3/TRBV12-4	14	TRBJ1-4	TRBD1
TGTGCCAGCAGCTTGCGACAGAACTCCTACGAGCAGTACTTC	CASSLRQNSYEQYF	many	TRBV7-9	14	TRBJ2-7	-
TGTGCCAGTAGTTCGCCGGACAGGGCCTCCTACGAGCAGTACTTC	CASSSPDRASYEQYF	many	TRBV19	15	TRBJ2-7	TRBD1
TGTGCCAGCAGCAAGGATGGTCCCACTGAAGCTTTCTTT	CASSKDGPTEAFF	-	TRBV12-3/TRBV12-4	13	TRBJ1-1	-
TGTGCCACCGCGGAGGGACAGAACACTGAAGCTTTCTTT	CATAEGQNTEAFF	-	TRBV6-6	13	TRBJ1-1	-
TGCAGTGCTAGCTGGCTAGCGGGAGGAAACTACGAGCAGTACTTC	CSASWLAGGNYEQYF	many	TRBV20-1	15	TRBJ2-7	TRBD2
TGCGCCAGCAGCCAAACGCGGGGAGATACGCAGTATTTT	CASSQTRGDTQYF	-	TRBV4-3	13	TRBJ2-3	-
TGTGCCAGCAGCCCCTCCGGGACGCCTCCCTACGAGCAGTACTTC	CASSPSGTPPYEQYF	few	TRBV7-9	15	TRBJ2-7	-
TGTGCCAGCAGCCAAGAGGACCAGCGGCTCTACAATGAGCAGTTCTTC	CASSQEDQRLYNEQFF	many	TRBV4-2	16	TRBJ2-1	-
TGTGCCAGCAGCCTAACAGGGGGTCGCAATCAGCCCCAGCATTTT	CASSLTGGRNQPQHF	many	TRBV7-8	15	TRBJ1-5	TRBD1
TGTGCCAGCAGCTTAAACCGCTATGGCTACACCTTC	CASSLNRYGYTF	many	TRBV7-3	12	TRBJ1-2	-
TGTGCCAGCAGCCGCTGGGCCATGGGCATTAGCGGGAGCCACGAGCAGTACTTC	CASSRWAMGISGSHEQYF	-	TRBV3-1	18	TRBJ2-7	TRBD2
TGTGCCAGCAGTTTAGCCGGACAAGCTAACTATGGCTACACCTTC	CASSLAGQANYGYTF	few	TRBV12-3/TRBV12-4	15	TRBJ1-2	-
TGTGCCAGCAGTTACATCTCAGTGAGCTCCTACAATGAGCAGTTCTTC	CASSYISVSSYNEQFF	many	TRBV6-2/TRBV6-3	16	TRBJ2-1	-
TGTGCCAGCAGTTTCACCTGGGACCTCACCCTCCACTTT	CASSFTWDLTLHF	-	TRBV28	13	TRBJ1-6	-
TGTGCCAGCAGCCCCCGGGACAAGAACACCGGGGAGCTGTTTTTT	CASSPRDKNTGELFF	-	TRBV3-1	15	TRBJ2-2	-
TGTGCCAGCAGCTCCCTACTAGCGGGTGCCGCCCCGTACCAAGAGACCCAGTACTTC	CASSSLLAGAAPYQETQYF	many	TRBV7-6	19	TRBJ2-5	TRBD2
TGTGCCAGCAGCTTGGCGAGTCCTTACAATGAGCAGTTCTTC	CASSLASPYNEQFF	many	TRBV5-4	14	TRBJ2-1	-
TGTGCCAGCTTAAAACAGGGTGCAAACTTCGTGGGCTATGGCTACACCTTC	CASLKQGANFVGYGYTF	-	TRBV12-3/TRBV12-4	17	TRBJ1-2	-
TGTGCCAGCAGCTCCTTACAGGGGGGAAGTTCACCCCTCCACTTT	CASSSLQGGSSPLHF	many	TRBV7-2	15	TRBJ1-6	TRBD1
TGTGCCAGCAGCGTAGGTCGTACGGCGATTCCCTCCTACAATGAGCAGTTCTTC	CASSVGRTAIPSYNEQFF	many	TRBV9	18	TRBJ2-1	-
TGTGCCAGCAGTTCACGGACTAGCGGGATCACAGATACGCAGTATTTT	CASSSRTSGITDTQYF	many	TRBV7-2	16	TRBJ2-3	TRBD2
TGTGCCAGCAGCTTAGGACTAGCGGGAGTGCCTCAAGAGACCCAGTACTTC	CASSLGLAGVPQETQYF	-	TRBV11-2	17	TRBJ2-5	TRBD2
TGTGCCAGCAGCCAAGATTCGGCCCGGACCGGCTACACCTTC	CASSQDSARTGYTF	-	TRBV3-1	14	TRBJ1-2	-
TGTGCCAGCAGCCCATTGGGATTGAGCACAGATACGCAGTATTTT	CASSPLGLSTDTQYF	many	TRBV28	15	TRBJ2-3	-
TGTGCCAGCATCCTAGGGGGGATAGGCAGCACCGGGGAGCTGTTTTTT	CASILGGIGSTGELFF	many	TRBV7-2	16	TRBJ2-2	-
TGCGCCAGCAGCCCACAGGGAATGAACACTGAAGCTTTCTTT	CASSPQGMNTEAFF	many	TRBV18	14	TRBJ1-1	-
TGTGCCAGCAGTTTAGGGGGGCAGATCCACCTCAGGGAGCAGTTCTTC	CASSLGGQIHLREQFF	many	TRBV27	16	TRBJ2-1	-
TGCAGCGTTGGGCACGCTGAAGCTTTCTTT	CSVGHAEAFF	-	TRBV29-1	10	TRBJ1-1	-
TGTGCCAGCAGTGTCCAGGGGGCGGGCTACGAGCAGTACTTC	CASSVQGAGYEQYF	-	TRBV2	14	TRBJ2-7	TRBD1
TGTGCCAGCAGCCCAACGGGGACTAGAGGGGTGAGTGAGCAGTTCTTC	CASSPTGTRGVSEQFF	few	TRBV7-2	16	TRBJ2-1	TRBD2
TGTGCCAGCAGCCGGGGGAGGGGAAGGTGGGAGAACCAGTTCTTC	CASSRGRGRWENQFF	many	TRBV11-2	15	TRBJ2-1	TRBD2
TGTGCCAGCAGTTTTGTTGGGCGCGGGGGCTACAATGAGCAGTTCTTC	CASSFVGRGGYNEQFF	many	TRBV28	16	TRBJ2-1	TRBD2
TGTGCCAGCAGACCCTCGACTAGCGGGCTTTCCTACGAGCAGTACTTC	CASRPSTSGLSYEQYF	many	TRBV28	16	TRBJ2-7	TRBD2
TGTGCCAGCAGCCCGAACCCCTCAACTGGGAGCTCCTACAATGAGCAGTTCTTC	CASSPNPSTGSSYNEQFF	few	TRBV7-9	18	TRBJ2-1	-
TGCGCCAGCAGCCAAGAAACCTGGACAGGGGGCGATCAGCCCCAGCATTTT	CASSQETWTGGDQPQHF	-	TRBV4-3	17	TRBJ1-5	TRBD1
TGTGCCAGCAGCTCCTACCTGGGGTCTGGCGGCACTGAAGCTTTCTTT	CASSSYLGSGGTEAFF	many	TRBV7-2	16	TRBJ1-1	-
TGTGCCATCAGTGGCCTGGGACGAAGCACAGATACGCAGTATTTT	CAISGLGRSTDTQYF	-	TRBV10-3	15	TRBJ2-3	-
TGTGCCAGCAGTACACCGGGACCAACCTACGAGCAGTACTTC	CASSTPGPTYEQYF	-	TRBV6-2/TRBV6-3	14	TRBJ2-7	-
TGCAGTCCGCGACTAGCGGGAACCTACAATGAGCAGTTCTTC	CSPRLAGTYNEQFF	many	TRBV20-1	14	TRBJ2-1	TRBD2
TGCAGTGCCATAGGGACTTCCTCCTACGAGCAGTACTTC	CSAIGTSSYEQYF	-	TRBV20-1	13	TRBJ2-7	-
TGTGCCAGCAGGAACCCGGGACAGGGAAACACCATATATTTT	CASRNPGQGNTIYF	many	TRBV6-6	14	TRBJ1-3	TRBD1
TGTGCCAGCAGCCCCACCCCCGGGGGCGCGGGCACAGATACGCAGTATTTT	CASSPTPGGAGTDTQYF	few	TRBV6-4	17	TRBJ2-3	-
TGTGCCAGCAGCTCCCTCGGGGCTAGCGGGAGTTTCTACGAGCAGTACTTC	CASSSLGASGSFYEQYF	-	TRBV7-2	17	TRBJ2-7	TRBD2
TGTGCCAGCAGCCAAGGGCTTAATGAAAAACTGTTTTTT	CASSQGLNEKLFF	few	TRBV14	13	TRBJ1-4	-
TGTGCCAGCAGTTTTGATAGAAATCAGCCCCAGCATTTT	CASSFDRNQPQHF	many	TRBV12-3/TRBV12-4	13	TRBJ1-5	-
TGTGCCAGCAGCCGCGGTCTTTGGCAGTTCTTC	CASSRGLWQFF	many	TRBV12-3/TRBV12-4	11	TRBJ2-1	-